This TCR beta chain is drawn from a study of blood T cells in healthy people across ages. Combining a sample-barcoded 5' primer with a J-beta primer mix, a second PCR ran for roughly 7 to 12 cycles. Each cDNA molecule, via a template-switch adaptor with 12 random nucleotides, was tagged. Sequencing yielded, for each sample, at least 3 million paired-end reads carrying CDR3. TCRdb reprocessed the 5' RACE reads via MiXCR and lists one record per CDR3 protein. The profile covers 750,000 to 950,000 distinct CDR3 sequences, with about 29% appearing a single time and about 9.4% taken by the ten largest. About this clonotype itself: What it binds is unknown. A much larger clone lies one base from this, so it may be a read error.

Study results and caveats: The fall in TCR beta diversity per million T cells was roughly linear with age.

These data were likewise used in another study, on T cells of mothers and their children.

The sequencing input was blood. The TCR originated in a woman between 35 and 50 years old in good health.

CDR3 in amino acids: CSTREGTGYEQYF. Here the CDR3 DNA reads TGCAGTACTAGAGAAGGGACAGGCTACGAGCAGTACTTC. V is TRBV20-1 and J is TRBJ2-7; the match to TRBD1 covers 8 bases. Germline CDR1 and CDR2: DFQATT and SNEGSKA (reference sequence). The CDR3 contains 13 residues.